The clone carrying this T cell receptor (beta chain) was observed a single time. Its antigen is not identified. Germline CDR1 reads MNHEY; CDR2 reads SVGAGI. Unmatched junction bases numbered 3, after V lost 2 bases and J lost 1 base. This CDR3 is 15 amino acids long. The data originate from a study of cytomegalovirus exposure and HLA in healthy donors. The overall study: The approximately 670 first-cohort repertoires and the 130 or so validation repertoires shared the same platform, a later analysis reported. Study-level results: Researchers reported that a few CMV-associated chains were confirmed in vitro as CMV antigen-specific. Overall, some 160 TCR beta chains were annotated as cytomegalovirus-associated.

TCRdb's copy holds only in-frame clones and misses some; the assay was immunoSEQ multiplex PCR. The sample records 150,000 to 200,000 clones, roughly nine tenths being singletons. The rearrangement uses TRBV6-5 and TRBJ2-3; 7 nucleotides agree with TRBD2. The receptor's source is a woman aged 18 to 35 in good health and CMV-seropositive. Sequencing input: PBMCs. CDR3 loop: CASSYLRGGTDTQYF. CDR3 DNA sequence: TGTGCCAGCAGTTACCTACGGGGGGGCACAGATACGCAGTATTTT.